This T cell receptor beta chain was captured in a study of blood T cell repertoires in COVID-19. This CDR3 has 17 amino acids. From germline, CDR1 is LGHNA and CDR2 YNFKEQ. J gave up 4 bases and V 0 bases, and 9 bases lay outside the gene matches. TCRdb's copy holds only in-frame clones and misses some; the assay was immunoSEQ multiplex PCR. The sample records 200,000 to 300,000 clones, 85% being singletons. This sequence originates from a woman aged 60 to 75 with active or convalescent COVID-19. The J gene is TRBJ1-1, the V gene TRBV4-2, with 9 bases fitting TRBD1. Sequenced material: peripheral blood. The CDR3 coding sequence is TGTGCCAGCAGCCAAGACCGGGACAGGGACCGCCTCACTGAAGCTTTCTTT. Its protein product is CASSQDRDRDRLTEAFF.